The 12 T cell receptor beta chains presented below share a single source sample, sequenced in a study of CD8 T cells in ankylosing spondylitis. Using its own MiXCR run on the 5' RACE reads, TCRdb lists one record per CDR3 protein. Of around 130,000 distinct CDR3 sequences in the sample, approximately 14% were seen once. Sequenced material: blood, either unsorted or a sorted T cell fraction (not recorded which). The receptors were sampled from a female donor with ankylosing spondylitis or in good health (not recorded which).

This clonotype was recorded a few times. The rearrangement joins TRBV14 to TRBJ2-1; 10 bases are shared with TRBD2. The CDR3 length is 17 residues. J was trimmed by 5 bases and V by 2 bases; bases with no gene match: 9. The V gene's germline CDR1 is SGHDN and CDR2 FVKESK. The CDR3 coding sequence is TGTGCCAGCAGCCAAACTCGACTAGCGGGTCTGAACAATGAGCAGTTCTTC. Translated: CASSQTRLAGLNNEQFF.

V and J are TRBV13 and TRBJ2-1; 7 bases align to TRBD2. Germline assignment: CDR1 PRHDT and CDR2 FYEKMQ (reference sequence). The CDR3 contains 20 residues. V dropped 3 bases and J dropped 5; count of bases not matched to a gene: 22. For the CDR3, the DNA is TGTGCCAGCAGCTTGGGACCAGACAAGACGCTAGGGAGGGCGAACAATGAGCAGTTCTTC. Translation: CASSLGPDKTLGRANNEQFF.

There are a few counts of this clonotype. CDR3 amino acids: CASSLEVSGKVEQFF. The CDR3 DNA follows: TGTGCCAGCAGCTTAGAGGTTAGCGGGAAGGTTGAGCAGTTCTTC. The chain links TRBV11-2 to TRBJ2-1, with 8 bases identical to TRBD2. Losses at the gene ends were 0 bases for V and 9 bases for J; bases not matched to a gene: 7. The CDR3 spans 15 residues. The germline V gene has CDR1 SGHAT and CDR2 FQNNGV.

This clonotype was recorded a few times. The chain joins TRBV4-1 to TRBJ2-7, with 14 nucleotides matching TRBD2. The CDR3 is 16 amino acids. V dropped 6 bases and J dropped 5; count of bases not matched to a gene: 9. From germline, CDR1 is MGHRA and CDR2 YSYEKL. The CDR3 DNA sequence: TGCGCCAGCAGTAGGGGACTAGCGGGAGTAAGAAACGAGCAGTACTTC. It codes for CASSRGLAGVRNEQYF.

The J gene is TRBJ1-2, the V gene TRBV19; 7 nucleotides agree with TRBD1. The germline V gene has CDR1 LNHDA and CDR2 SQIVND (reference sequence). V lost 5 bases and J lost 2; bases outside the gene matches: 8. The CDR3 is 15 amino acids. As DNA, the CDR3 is TGTGCCAGTAGTCCCCGGGCAGGGGGAAACTATGGCTACACCTTC. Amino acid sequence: CASSPRAGGNYGYTF. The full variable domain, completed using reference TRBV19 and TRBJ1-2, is DGGITQSPKYLFRKEGQNVTLSCEQNLNHDAMYWYRQDPGQGLRLIYYSQIVNDFQKGDIAEGYSVSREKKESFPLTVTSAQKNPTAFYLCASSPRAGGNYGYTFGSGTRLTVV.

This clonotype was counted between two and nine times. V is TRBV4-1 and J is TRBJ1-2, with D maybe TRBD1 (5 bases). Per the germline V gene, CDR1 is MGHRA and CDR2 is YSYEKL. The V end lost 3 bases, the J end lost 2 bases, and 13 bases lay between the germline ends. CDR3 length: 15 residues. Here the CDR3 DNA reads TGCGCCAGCAGCCAGTCCCGGGACCGAAACTATGGCTACACCTTC. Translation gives CASSQSRDRNYGYTF.

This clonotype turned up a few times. DNA of the CDR3: TGTGCCAGCTCACTCACCGGGAGCTTGAACACTGAAGCTTTCTTT. This encodes CASSLTGSLNTEAFF. The chain carries TRBV18 and TRBJ1-1; D is unclear. V was clipped by 4 bases and J by 0 bases, with 12 bases between them. The germline CDR1 and CDR2 sequences are KGHSH and LQKENI. The CDR3 runs to 15 residues.

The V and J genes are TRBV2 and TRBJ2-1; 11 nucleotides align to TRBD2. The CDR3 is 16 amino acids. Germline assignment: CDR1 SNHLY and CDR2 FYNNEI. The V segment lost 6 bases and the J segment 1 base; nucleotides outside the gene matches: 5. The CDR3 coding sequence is TGTGCCAGCAGCGTCACTAGCGGGAGATCCTACAATGAGCAGTTCTTC. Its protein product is CASSVTSGRSYNEQFF. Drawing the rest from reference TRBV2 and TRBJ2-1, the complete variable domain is EPEVTQTPSHQVTQMGQEVILRCVPISNHLYFYWYRQILGQKVEFLVSFYNNEISEKSEIFDDQFSVERPDGSNFTLKIRSTKLEDSAMYFCASSVTSGRSYNEQFFGPGTRLTVL.

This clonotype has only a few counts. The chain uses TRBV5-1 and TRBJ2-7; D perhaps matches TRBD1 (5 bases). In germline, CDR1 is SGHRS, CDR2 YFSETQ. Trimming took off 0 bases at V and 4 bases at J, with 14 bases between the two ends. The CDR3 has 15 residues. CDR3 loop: CASSLAVGQTYEQYF. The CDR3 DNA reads TGCGCCAGCAGCTTGGCCGTTGGACAAACTTACGAGCAGTACTTC. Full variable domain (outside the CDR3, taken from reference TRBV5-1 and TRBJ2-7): KAGVTQTPRYLIKTRGQQVTLSCSPISGHRSVSWYQQTPGQGLQFLFEYFSETQRNKGNFPGRFSGRQFSNSRSEMNVSTLELGDSALYLCASSLAVGQTYEQYFGPGTRLTVT.

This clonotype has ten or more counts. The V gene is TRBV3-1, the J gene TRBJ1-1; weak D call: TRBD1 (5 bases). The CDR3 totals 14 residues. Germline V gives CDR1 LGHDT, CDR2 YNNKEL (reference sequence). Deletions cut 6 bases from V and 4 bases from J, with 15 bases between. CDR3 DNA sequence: TGTGCCAGCAGACCCAGGGAGTCGGGCACTGAAGCTTTCTTT. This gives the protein CASRPRESGTEAFF.

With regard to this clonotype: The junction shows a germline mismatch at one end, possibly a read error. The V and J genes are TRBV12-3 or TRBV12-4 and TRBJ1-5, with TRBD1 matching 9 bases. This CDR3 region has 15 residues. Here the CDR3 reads CASTPQTGGNRPQHF. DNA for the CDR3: TGTGCCAGCACGCCGCAAACAGGGGGCAATCGGCCCCAGCATTTT.

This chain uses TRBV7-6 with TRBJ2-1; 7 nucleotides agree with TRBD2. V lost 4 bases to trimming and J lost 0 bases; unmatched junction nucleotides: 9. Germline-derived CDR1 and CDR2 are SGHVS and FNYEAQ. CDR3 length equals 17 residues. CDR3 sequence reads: CASSSLGTTSSYNEQFF. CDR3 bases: TGTGCCAGCAGCTCCCTCGGGACTACGAGCTCCTACAATGAGCAGTTCTTC. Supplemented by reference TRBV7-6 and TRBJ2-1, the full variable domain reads GAGVSQSPRYKVTKRGQDVALRCDPISGHVSLYWYRQALGQGPEFLTYFNYEAQQDKSGLPNDRFSAERPEGSISTLTIQRTEQRDSAMYRCASSSLGTTSSYNEQFFGPGTRLTVL.